This T cell receptor beta chain was profiled in a study of T cell responses to AZD1222 COVID-19 vaccine. General observations from the study: Dominant at 160-218 and 743-854, vaccine-associated CD4 TCRs also spanned spike. The sample set comprised mostly white British donors with more females, and clonal diversity was possibly underestimated.

This table comes from immunoSEQ multiplex PCR, and its TCRdb copy is limited to in-frame clones, with some not included. This sample has 120,000 or so clones, with 88% found just once. Of note for this clone: Its target is unknown.

Deletions cut 6 bases from V and 6 bases from J, with 14 bases between. The germline gives CDR1 MDHEN, CDR2 SYDVKM. This CDR3 region has 13 residues. V is TRBV28 and J is TRBJ1-2; tentative D call: TRBD1 (5 bases). The TCR sequence derives from an adult in good health. This specimen was peripheral blood, taken on day 0 of MenACWY control vaccination. The CDR3 is CASSPGGRDGYTF. The CDR3 DNA sequence: TGTGCCAGCAGCCCGGGGGGTAGAGATGGCTACACCTTC.